This TCR beta chain was obtained from a study of shared clonotypes between healthy human individuals. Notes on the study in general: The low donor count limited represented genetic and exposure-history diversity. Some naive CD4 clonotypes, 4% to 6%, turned up in common across several donors. In the sorted subsets, rarefaction showed sequencing was incomplete despite large depth.

A note on this clone: Antigen specificity is unknown.

Per the study methods: Filtering differed because ImmunoSEQ produced junction-only sequences that carried no quality scores. Sequencing used immunoSEQ multiplex PCR; TCRdb keeps in-frame clones, though not all of them. V and J calls and clone size are given by that table; D and trimming were obtained from the DNA. The sample has about 2.4 million clones; 93% are singletons. Deletions cut 2 bases from V and 0 bases from J, with 14 bases between. The CDR3 extends over 17 amino acids. CDR1 and CDR2 from the germline V gene are SGHTA and FQGTGA. The V call is TRBV7-3, the J call TRBJ2-4; D ambiguous. The clonotype originates from a man in his late teens or twenties in good health. Some clones in this sample may be carry-over from other donors' samples. Material: naive CD4+ T cells from PBMCs. Subset meaning: CD45RA+ positively selected. The CDR3 sequence is CASSLVWQMRAKNIQYF. CDR3 nucleotides: TGTGCCAGCAGCTTAGTTTGGCAAATGAGAGCCAAAAACATTCAGTACTTC.